The rows below give T cell receptor beta chains drawn from one sample of a study of blood T cell repertoires in COVID-19. Clones were read by immunoSEQ multiplex PCR, and TCRdb kept only the in-frame ones, dropping some. The sample consists of 390,000 or so clones, just over 85% of them appearing once. Material for sequencing was peripheral blood. These receptors were taken from a woman aged 25 to 39 with active or convalescent COVID-19. Each CDR3 is given with its conserved first and last residue. Fields, in order: clone size, D gene, J gene, V gene, CDR3 protein, CDR3 DNA. A D gene is named only where the DNA matches it firmly. The listing skips clone size in some rows; elsewhere it reads once, few, many or a size class.

clone size: once
D gene: NA
J gene: TRBJ2-7
V gene: TRBV24-1
CDR3 protein: CATMGEASEQYF
CDR3 DNA: TGTGCCACCATGGGCGAAGCAAGCGAGCAGTACTTC

clone size: NA
D gene: NA
J gene: TRBJ2-7
V gene: TRBV30
CDR3 protein: CAWSWAGGDEQYF
CDR3 DNA: TGTGCCTGGAGTTGGGCAGGAGGGGACGAGCAGTACTTC

clone size: few
D gene: NA
J gene: TRBJ1-3
V gene: TRBV11-2
CDR3 protein: CASRGGERLSGNTIYF
CDR3 DNA: TGTGCCAGCAGGGGAGGGGAGCGGCTCTCTGGAAACACCATATATTTT

clone size: NA
D gene: TRBD1
J gene: TRBJ2-1
V gene: TRBV7-6
CDR3 protein: CASSQSPGQGSYNEQFF
CDR3 DNA: TGTGCCAGCAGCCAGTCCCCGGGACAGGGTTCCTACAATGAGCAGTTCTTC

clone size: NA
D gene: NA
J gene: TRBJ1-2
V gene: TRBV5-1
CDR3 protein: CASSLAAGTPNYGYTF
CDR3 DNA: TGCGCCAGCAGCTTGGCTGCAGGAACCCCTAACTATGGCTACACCTTC

clone size: NA
D gene: NA
J gene: TRBJ1-5
V gene: TRBV2
CDR3 protein: CASRVDSSDQPQHF
CDR3 DNA: TGTGCCAGCAGGGTGGACAGTTCGGATCAGCCCCAGCATTTT

clone size: few
D gene: NA
J gene: TRBJ1-4
V gene: TRBV9
CDR3 protein: CASSVEQGEKLFF
CDR3 DNA: TGTGCCAGCAGCGTAGAGCAGGGTGAAAAACTGTTTTTT

clone size: NA
D gene: NA
J gene: TRBJ2-5
V gene: TRBV5-1
CDR3 protein: CASSFDGRQGETQYF
CDR3 DNA: TGCGCCAGCAGCTTCGACGGGCGTCAGGGGGAGACCCAGTACTTC

clone size: NA
D gene: NA
J gene: TRBJ1-2
V gene: TRBV18
CDR3 protein: CASSPRGGVDGYTF
CDR3 DNA: TGTGCCAGCTCACCACGGGGAGGGGTGGATGGCTACACCTTC

clone size: few
D gene: TRBD1
J gene: TRBJ2-2
V gene: TRBV19
CDR3 protein: CARKDREDTGELFF
CDR3 DNA: TGTGCCAGAAAGGACAGGGAAGACACCGGGGAGCTGTTTTTT

clone size: NA
D gene: NA
J gene: TRBJ2-7
V gene: TRBV19
CDR3 protein: CASSIGYSWTYEQYF
CDR3 DNA: TGTGCCAGTAGTATCGGTTACAGTTGGACCTACGAGCAGTACTTC

clone size: NA
D gene: NA
J gene: TRBJ1-6
V gene: TRBV3-1/TRBV3-2
CDR3 protein: CASSQGGRDHSPLHF
CDR3 DNA: TGTGCCAGCAGCCAAGGTGGGCGGGATCATTCACCCCTCCACTTT

clone size: NA
D gene: TRBD1
J gene: TRBJ1-3
V gene: TRBV5-6
CDR3 protein: CASSPDRGWSAGNTIYF
CDR3 DNA: TGTGCCAGCAGCCCAGACAGGGGTTGGAGCGCTGGAAACACCATATATTTT

clone size: once
D gene: NA
J gene: TRBJ2-3
V gene: TRBV18
CDR3 protein: CASSPFAETSTDTQYF
CDR3 DNA: TGTGCCAGCTCACCATTTGCGGAAACTAGCACAGATACGCAGTATTTT

clone size: NA
D gene: NA
J gene: TRBJ2-7
V gene: TRBV2
CDR3 protein: CASRNRGGYEQYF
CDR3 DNA: TGTGCCAGCAGGAACAGGGGAGGTTACGAGCAGTACTTC

clone size: NA
D gene: NA
J gene: TRBJ2-5
V gene: TRBV18
CDR3 protein: CASELAGLQETQYF
CDR3 DNA: TGTGCCAGCGAACTAGCAGGTCTACAAGAGACCCAGTACTTC

clone size: NA
D gene: TRBD1
J gene: TRBJ1-2
V gene: TRBV6-5
CDR3 protein: CASSRMGQGFGYTF
CDR3 DNA: TGTGCCAGCAGTCGTATGGGACAGGGATTTGGCTACACCTTC

clone size: NA
D gene: TRBD1
J gene: TRBJ1-1
V gene: TRBV13
CDR3 protein: CASSPEGDRGRTEAFF
CDR3 DNA: TGTGCCAGCAGCCCCGAAGGGGACAGGGGGCGGACTGAAGCTTTCTTT

clone size: NA
D gene: NA
J gene: TRBJ1-2
V gene: TRBV6-5
CDR3 protein: CASSLPSGGDYGYTF
CDR3 DNA: TGTGCCAGCAGTTTACCGTCGGGGGGTGACTATGGCTACACCTTC

clone size: NA
D gene: TRBD2
J gene: TRBJ2-3
V gene: TRBV30
CDR3 protein: CAWTEPGAGGRKDTQYF
CDR3 DNA: TGTGCCTGGACTGAACCGGGAGCGGGAGGGCGGAAAGATACGCAGTATTTT

clone size: NA
D gene: NA
J gene: TRBJ2-5
V gene: TRBV27
CDR3 protein: CASSRAGGVGETQYF
CDR3 DNA: TGTGCCAGCAGTCGAGCCGGGGGTGTTGGAGAGACCCAGTACTTC

clone size: NA
D gene: NA
J gene: TRBJ2-7
V gene: TRBV4-1
CDR3 protein: CASRSAEASYEQYF
CDR3 DNA: TGCGCCAGCAGGTCGGCGGAGGCGTCCTACGAGCAGTACTTC

clone size: NA
D gene: TRBD1
J gene: TRBJ2-3
V gene: TRBV28
CDR3 protein: CASRSTGQARDTQYF
CDR3 DNA: TGTGCCAGCAGGTCGACGGGACAGGCCAGGGATACGCAGTATTTT

clone size: few
D gene: TRBD1
J gene: TRBJ1-3
V gene: TRBV13
CDR3 protein: CASSLTPPTGGSFSGNTIYF
CDR3 DNA: TGTGCCAGCAGCTTAACCCCCCCGACAGGGGGATCATTCTCTGGAAACACCATATATTTT

clone size: once
D gene: TRBD2
J gene: TRBJ2-7
V gene: TRBV27
CDR3 protein: CASSRSGGLSYEQYF
CDR3 DNA: TGTGCCAGCAGTCGTAGCGGGGGACTCTCCTACGAGCAGTACTTC

clone size: NA
D gene: TRBD1
J gene: TRBJ1-2
V gene: TRBV7-9
CDR3 protein: CASSSARDRGRQYGYTF
CDR3 DNA: TGTGCCAGCAGCTCGGCCCGGGACAGGGGAAGACAGTATGGCTACACCTTC

clone size: few
D gene: NA
J gene: TRBJ1-2
V gene: TRBV28
CDR3 protein: CASSLGQLYGYTF
CDR3 DNA: TGTGCCAGCAGTTTAGGGCAGCTCTATGGCTACACCTTC

clone size: NA
D gene: TRBD2
J gene: TRBJ2-1
V gene: TRBV5-1
CDR3 protein: CASRLLAGAYNEQFF
CDR3 DNA: TGCGCCAGCAGGTTACTAGCGGGAGCCTACAATGAGCAGTTCTTC

clone size: NA
D gene: TRBD2
J gene: TRBJ2-1
V gene: TRBV7-2
CDR3 protein: CASSRSGADDLYNEQFF
CDR3 DNA: TGTGCCAGCAGCCGTAGCGGGGCCGATGATCTATACAATGAGCAGTTCTTC

clone size: NA
D gene: NA
J gene: TRBJ2-1
V gene: TRBV7-8
CDR3 protein: CASSLMRIASSYNEQFF
CDR3 DNA: TGTGCCAGCAGCTTAATGAGGATAGCTTCGTCCTACAATGAGCAGTTCTTC

clone size: NA
D gene: NA
J gene: TRBJ1-1
V gene: TRBV19
CDR3 protein: CASSTGSVGRGMNTEAFF
CDR3 DNA: TGTGCCAGTAGTACCGGGTCTGTGGGGCGCGGTATGAACACTGAAGCTTTCTTT

clone size: NA
D gene: TRBD1
J gene: TRBJ2-7
V gene: TRBV19
CDR3 protein: CASRPGQGGYEQYF
CDR3 DNA: TGTGCCAGTAGACCTGGACAGGGTGGCTACGAGCAGTACTTC

clone size: NA
D gene: NA
J gene: TRBJ2-7
V gene: TRBV3-1/TRBV3-2
CDR3 protein: CASSQGRSYYEQYF
CDR3 DNA: TGTGCCAGCAGCCAAGGTCGCTCCTACTACGAGCAGTACTTC

clone size: few
D gene: NA
J gene: TRBJ1-5
V gene: TRBV6-5
CDR3 protein: CASRRTVDQPQHF
CDR3 DNA: TGTGCCAGCAGACGGACAGTTGATCAGCCCCAGCATTTT

clone size: NA
D gene: NA
J gene: TRBJ1-1
V gene: TRBV6-5
CDR3 protein: CASSFGGATEAFF
CDR3 DNA: TGTGCCAGCAGTTTTGGGGGGGCCACTGAAGCTTTCTTT

clone size: NA
D gene: TRBD1
J gene: TRBJ1-4
V gene: TRBV2
CDR3 protein: CASSERGTGEVRANEKLFF
CDR3 DNA: TGTGCCAGCAGTGAAAGGGGGACAGGGGAGGTCAGGGCTAATGAAAAACTGTTTTTT

clone size: NA
D gene: TRBD2
J gene: TRBJ2-5
V gene: TRBV5-1
CDR3 protein: CASSLELAGVGETQYF
CDR3 DNA: TGCGCCAGCAGCTTGGAACTAGCGGGAGTAGGGGAGACCCAGTACTTC

clone size: NA
D gene: TRBD2
J gene: TRBJ2-7
V gene: TRBV19
CDR3 protein: CASSIDPGTSAPRYF
CDR3 DNA: TGTGCCAGTAGTATAGATCCCGGGACTAGCGCCCCTCGGTACTTC